This T cell receptor (beta chain) stems from a study of technical replicates of blood from several donors listed by TCRdb under 2017. Library preparation was by the immunoSEQ multiplex PCR assay. TCRdb's version of the immuneACCESS table is confined to in-frame rearrangements and falls short of the full clone set. An unresolved V gene accounts for under half of the shortfall where checked; the remainder is of unknown origin. The sample profile shows around 95,000 clones; around 95% of them were found once. In total, the top ten clones hold roughly 0.22% of the sample. This clone has only one observation. What antigen it recognizes has not been identified. Per-base qualities were not stored, and no clone one base away is much larger. Trimming removed 3 bases from V and 6 bases from J; the gene matches leave 7 bases unexplained. The germline V gene (reference sequence) gives CDR1 as GTSNPN and CDR2 as SVGIG. Reading from cysteine to phenylalanine, the CDR3 counts 13 amino acids. Left in the record is the CDR3 DNA by itself, 39 bases read in frame from the first base.

What was sequenced was T cells isolated from PBMCs. The clonotype originates from a human donor in good health. This chain joins TRBV30 to TRBJ1-2; 7 middle bases align to TRBD1. The CDR3 loop reads CAWSPMTGNGYTF. The DNA reads TGTGCCTGGAGCCCCATGACAGGGAATGGCTACACCTTC. Where the CDR3 stops, the reference TRBV30 and TRBJ1-2 genes take over; the full variable domain is SQTIHQWPATLVQPVGSPLSLECTVEGTSNPNLYWYRQAAGRGLQLLFYSVGIGQISSEVPQNLSASRPQDRQFILSSKKLLLSDSGFYLCAWSPMTGNGYTFGSGTRLTVV.